This TCR beta chain was identified in a study of tumor and adjacent non-tumor tissue in lung cancer (dated by TCRdb to between 2017 and 2018). In terms of the full investigation: Patients with adenocarcinoma (12), squamous cell carcinoma (2) and small cell lung cancer (1) were included in the cohort. The roughly 15 patients were aged about 31 to 80 years, included 10 men and 5 women, and had TNM stage I to III disease. For each patient, one tumor sample and one normal lung sample were taken, giving under 35 paired specimens that underwent TCRbeta CDR3 sequencing. Bulk TCRbeta repertoires were compared between lung tumor tissue and matched distant non-tumor lung tissue obtained from about 16 lung cancer patients. Sequencing generated a total of 95 million to 150 million productive TCRbeta reads, averaging around 4.2 million reads per sample.

The germline V gene supplies CDR1 MNHNS and CDR2 SASEGT. The CDR3 has 16 amino acids, counting the end cysteine and phenylalanine. The only DNA kept is the CDR3, 48 bases in frame from the first base. The research as a whole found: TCR diversity (inverse Simpson) was significantly higher in tumor than in normal lung tissue (roughly 430 vs 170, P = 0.0075, Mann-Whitney U test). Neither the sequencing platform nor unique molecular identifiers are named or mentioned anywhere in the methods. The top 100 clones accounted for a significantly larger cumulative portion of the repertoire in normal lung than in tumor tissue. Younger patients had significantly higher TCR diversity, and higher tumor TCR diversity was associated with shorter overall and disease-free survival. Because peripheral blood was not sequenced, the blood TCRbeta repertoires of the lung cancer patients in the study went unexamined. The cohort had only roughly 16 patients, and the authors noted that larger samples and more detailed clinical data are needed.

Library method: multiplex PCR. This sample was sequenced with an Illumina HiSeq 2500. TCRbeta libraries were constructed through three rounds of nested PCR with primers (Table S4) according to protocols modified from ARM-PCR. PCR products of 200-500 bp were gel-excised and purified with the QIAquick gel extraction kit before sequencing. As for the authors' bioinformatics: Trimmomatic was used to clean the reads, FLASH was used to merge the reads into complete CDR3 sequences, and MiTCR was used to assign the reads to V(D)J germline segments. Clonal diversity was calculated as the inverse Simpson's index using VDJtools. Productive reads were defined as in-frame sequences without a premature stop codon. TCRdb ran its own pipeline on the public reads, namely fastp trimming at Q25 and MiXCR clone calling, and kept in-frame beta chains. Each CDR3 protein gets just one entry, which takes the most common genes and DNA from the rows behind it. For this entry, the V and J calls and clone size follow TCRdb and not the study's own pipeline. In all, the sample holds 60,000 or so distinct CDR3 sequences, and about 61% of those were seen once. Around 33% of the sample lies in the top ten.

Concerning this clonotype: Its antigen is currently not known. The germline gene is not matched at one end of the junction; a read error may be the cause.

RNA was isolated from bulk unsorted tissue, and RNA quality was assessed with a NanoDrop ND-1000 and an Agilent 2100. For the normal lung samples, distant non-tumor tissue was collected more than 3 cm away from the tumor edge. Donors were newly diagnosed lung cancer patients admitted for thoracic surgery in China between August and November 2014, without prior chemotherapy. Anyone who had undergone radiotherapy or chemotherapy before, or who had another cancer at the same time, was left out of the study. Pieces of surgical tissue measuring roughly 1-2 cm3 were kept in RNAlater solution and stored at -80 degrees C until use.

The sample taken for sequencing was distant non-tumor lung tissue. The V gene is TRBV6-1 and the J gene is TRBJ2-7, and TRBD1 may be the D gene, going by 5 matching bases. This TCR was recovered from a man in his 70s with non-small cell lung cancer. The DNA reads as follows: TGTGCCAACAGTGAAGCTGGATGGGGCCCCAGGTGCGAGCAGTACTTC. Its protein product is CANSEAGWGPRCEQYF.